What follows are 26 T cell receptor beta chains derived from one specimen sequenced in a study of blood T cell repertoires in COVID-19. Some clones are missing from TCRdb's copy, which holds only in-frame ones; the method was immunoSEQ multiplex PCR. The sample has some 300,000 clones; around 92% are singletons. The sample taken for sequencing was PBMCs or T cells enriched from blood (not recorded which). The receptors were gathered from a woman aged 25 to 39 who had recovered from COVID-19.

The V and J genes are TRBV5-1 and TRBJ1-2; maybe TRBD1 (6 bases). The CDR3 covers 12 residues. Trimming removed 2 bases from V and 8 bases from J, with 10 bases in between. CDR1 is SGHRS and CDR2 is YFSETQ in the germline V gene. The CDR3 protein is CASSLNREGYTF. The CDR3 DNA follows: TGCGCCAGCAGCTTAAACAGGGAAGGCTACACCTTC.

The chain has TRBV14 and TRBJ2-3, with D tentatively TRBD2 (6 bases). V was shortened by 5 bases and J by 4 bases, with 16 bases between the two germline ends. CDR1 is SGHDN and CDR2 is FVKESK in the germline V gene. The CDR3 loop spans 15 amino acids. CDR3 sequence reads: CASSYISGLPDTQYF. CDR3 bases: TGTGCCAGCAGCTATATAAGCGGGCTTCCAGATACGCAGTATTTT.

The V gene is TRBV28, the J gene TRBJ2-5, with D possibly being TRBD1 (6 bases). V was shortened by 1 base and J by 5 bases, with 17 bases between the two germline ends. Germline lookup yields CDR1 MDHEN and CDR2 SYDVKM. The CDR3 consists of 16 residues. The CDR3 reads CASSLFTGFSRETQYF. CDR3 bases: TGTGCCAGCAGTTTATTTACAGGGTTCAGTAGGGAGACCCAGTACTTC.

The chain is built from TRBV10-2 and TRBJ1-2; 8 positions match TRBD1. Germline loops: CDR1 WSHSY, CDR2 SAAADI. The CDR3 has 13 amino acids. V lost 6 bases to trimming and J lost 1 base; unmatched junction nucleotides: 1. CDR3 residues: CASRDRGNYGYTF. In DNA, the CDR3 is TGCGCCAGCAGAGACAGGGGTAACTATGGCTACACCTTC.

This clone occurred once. The J gene is TRBJ2-5, the V gene TRBV27; 8 bases are a match to TRBD2. Germline V gene lookup returns CDR1 MNHEY and CDR2 SMNVEV (reference sequence). With V trimmed by 0 bases and J by 5 bases, 5 bases remained unmatched. The CDR3 runs 15 residues. CDR3 coding DNA: TGTGCCAGCAGTTTATCGGGGACTAGTTGGGAGACCCAGTACTTC. Protein sequence: CASSLSGTSWETQYF.

This chain connects TRBV5-4 to TRBJ2-1, with 11 bases lining up with TRBD1. The CDR3 is made up of 15 amino acids. Germline CDR1 and CDR2: SGHNT and YYREEE (reference sequence). Losses at the gene ends were 3 bases for V and 8 bases for J; bases not matched to a gene: 7. Written as DNA, the CDR3 is TGTGCCAGCAGCTCCCGGGACAGGGGGTGGGATGAGCAGTTCTTC. This translates into CASSSRDRGWDEQFF.

The CDR3 DNA reads as TGTGCCAGCAGCTTTTATGAGCCCCTCTATGGCTACACCTTC. It yields the protein CASSFYEPLYGYTF. The chain employs TRBV11-2 and TRBJ1-2; D gene ambiguous. Germline-derived CDR1 and CDR2 are SGHAT and FQNNGV. CDR3 length: 14 amino acids. V dropped 3 bases and J dropped 4 bases, with 12 bases sitting between them.

The V and J genes are TRBV12-5 and TRBJ1-1; 7 positions agree with TRBD1. The CDR3 spans 12 residues. The germline V gene encodes CDR1 LGHNT and CDR2 FRNRAP. Germline trimming cut 1 base from V and 11 bases from J; bases unmatched to any gene: 4. CDR3: CASGLGQGTAFF. The CDR3 DNA is TGTGCTAGTGGTTTGGGACAGGGTACGGCTTTCTTT.

This chain links TRBV3-1 (or the pseudogene TRBV3-2) with TRBJ1-1; D perhaps matches TRBD1 (5 bases). V was clipped by 4 bases and J by 4 bases, with 10 bases between them. This CDR3 has 13 amino acids. The germline CDR1 and CDR2 sequences are LGHDT and YNNKEL (reference sequence). CDR3 bases: TGTGCCAGCAGCCTGGGGCGAGTCACTGAAGCTTTCTTT. Protein product: CASSLGRVTEAFF.

In its sample, this clone was seen once. The chain recombines TRBV29-1 with TRBJ2-2; no clear D. The CDR3 extends over 11 amino acids. Trimming removed 7 bases at V and 3 bases at J, with 6 bases between. Germline assignment: CDR1 SQVTM and CDR2 ANQGSEA. The CDR3 region has the DNA TGCAGCGGCCGGGACACCGGGGAGCTGTTTTTT. It encodes CSGRDTGELFF.

The rearrangement uses TRBV28 and TRBJ2-7; TRBD2 matches 7 bases. The CDR3 contains 15 residues. After removal of 2 bases from V and 6 bases from J, the junction contained 10 bases not matched to a gene. Germline loops: CDR1 MDHEN, CDR2 SYDVKM. DNA of the CDR3: TGTGCCAGCAGTTTAGTATTGCGGGAGAGGGGCGAGCAGTACTTC. Translation gives CASSLVLRERGEQYF. Filled out from reference TRBV28 and TRBJ2-7, the complete variable domain reads DVKVTQSSRYLVKRTGEKVFLECVQDMDHENMFWYRQDPGLGLRLIYFSYDVKMKEKGDIPEGYSVSREKKERFSLILESASTNQTSMYLCASSLVLRERGEQYFGPGTRLTVT.

The chain joins TRBV9 to TRBJ1-6; 8 bases agree with TRBD1. The CDR3 has 15 residues. The V and J ends lost 3 bases and 9 bases, in that order; junction bases with no gene match: 8. CDR1 and CDR2 (germline): SGDLS, YYNGEE. The CDR3 loop reads CASSGGQDTASPLHF. The CDR3 DNA sequence: TGTGCCAGCAGCGGGGGACAGGATACGGCTTCACCCCTCCACTTT.

This chain joins TRBV5-1 and TRBJ2-1; 11 nucleotides match TRBD2. Germline V gene lookup returns CDR1 SGHRS and CDR2 YFSETQ. CDR3 length: 15 amino acids. V was clipped by 0 bases and J by 7 bases; unmatched bases: 3. CDR3 residues: CASSLGTSGQNEQFF. CDR3 nucleotide sequence: TGCGCCAGCAGCTTGGGGACTAGCGGGCAGAATGAGCAGTTCTTC. Filled out from reference TRBV5-1 and TRBJ2-1, the complete variable domain reads KAGVTQTPRYLIKTRGQQVTLSCSPISGHRSVSWYQQTPGQGLQFLFEYFSETQRNKGNFPGRFSGRQFSNSRSEMNVSTLELGDSALYLCASSLGTSGQNEQFFGPGTRLTVL.

This chain connects TRBV20-1 to TRBJ1-5; 7 nucleotides align to TRBD1. From germline, CDR1 is DFQATT and CDR2 SNEGSKA (reference sequence). CDR3 length equals 14 residues. V lost 3 bases to trimming and J lost 3 bases; unmatched junction nucleotides: 5. CDR3 bases: TGCAGTGCTAGTCCAGGACAGGACAATCAGCCCCAGCATTTT. As protein: CSASPGQDNQPQHF.

This clone showed up just once. This rearrangement joins TRBV7-9 to TRBJ2-7, with 7 bases that match TRBD2. This CDR3 comprises 17 residues. The germline V gene has CDR1 SEHNR and CDR2 FQNEAQ (reference sequence). The V gene end was trimmed by 1 base and the J gene end by 7 bases; junction bases not matched to a gene: 16. The chain's CDR3 is CASSLEVTSEGFGEQYF. For the CDR3, the DNA is TGTGCCAGCAGCTTAGAAGTCACTAGCGAGGGGTTCGGAGAGCAGTACTTC.

This clone was recorded only once. The chain employs TRBV19 and TRBJ2-7, with no clear D. From germline, CDR1 is LNHDA and CDR2 SQIVND (reference sequence). This CDR3 region has 17 residues. The V end lost 8 bases, the J end lost 3 bases, and 26 bases lay between the germline ends. The CDR3 DNA sequence: TGTGCCAGTGCTCGAGCCCTTGTGGGTGGCGGTCACTACGAGCAGTACTTC. Residues: CASARALVGGGHYEQYF. The full variable domain, in which reference TRBV19 and TRBJ2-7 provide the parts outside the CDR3, is DGGITQSPKYLFRKEGQNVTLSCEQNLNHDAMYWYRQDPGQGLRLIYYSQIVNDFQKGDIAEGYSVSREKKESFPLTVTSAQKNPTAFYLCASARALVGGGHYEQYFGPGTRLTVT.

The CDR3 DNA reads as TGTGCCAGTAGTTACAGGGGGACCGGGGAGCTGTTTTTT. It specifies CASSYRGTGELFF. This rearrangement joins TRBV19 to TRBJ2-2; 8 bases map to TRBD1. The CDR3 spans 13 residues. The V and J ends lost 5 bases and 5 bases, in that order; junction bases with no gene match: 1. Germline CDR1 and CDR2: LNHDA and SQIVND (reference sequence). Full variable domain (outside the CDR3, taken from reference TRBV19 and TRBJ2-2): DGGITQSPKYLFRKEGQNVTLSCEQNLNHDAMYWYRQDPGQGLRLIYYSQIVNDFQKGDIAEGYSVSREKKESFPLTVTSAQKNPTAFYLCASSYRGTGELFFGEGSRLTVL.

This chain joins TRBV28 and TRBJ1-1; TRBD1 aligns across 7 bases. Germline CDR1 and CDR2: MDHEN and SYDVKM. After removal of 6 bases from V and 11 bases from J, the junction contained 9 bases not matched to a gene. This CDR3 spans 12 amino acids. The CDR3 spells CASSQTGHWAFF. The CDR3 bases are TGTGCCAGCAGCCAGACAGGGCATTGGGCTTTCTTT.

The CDR3 sequence is CASSSDREPSNEKLFF. The CDR3 DNA sequence: TGTGCCAGCAGCTCGGACAGGGAACCTTCTAATGAAAAACTGTTTTTT. The gene calls are TRBV11-2 and TRBJ1-4; TRBD1 matches at 8 bases. In germline, CDR1 is SGHAT, CDR2 FQNNGV. The CDR3 runs 16 residues. With V trimmed by 4 bases and J by 3 bases, 7 bases remained unmatched.

The V and J genes are TRBV19 and TRBJ2-5; D is possibly TRBD1 (5 bases). Germline CDR1 reads LNHDA; CDR2 reads SQIVND (reference sequence). This CDR3 is 14 amino acids long. Trimming pared 5 bases from V and 4 bases from J, leaving 14 bases between. Here the CDR3 reads CASSLGRERETQYF. CDR3 sequence (DNA): TGTGCCAGTAGTTTGGGCAGGGAAAGAGAGACCCAGTACTTC.

The chain employs TRBV19 and TRBJ2-5, with 8 bases identical to TRBD2. This CDR3 has 15 residues. The V segment lost 4 bases and the J segment 2 bases; nucleotides outside the gene matches: 6. Germline loops: CDR1 LNHDA, CDR2 SQIVND (reference sequence). CDR3 bases: TGTGCCAGTAGTAGAGTAGCGGGGTTACAAGAGACCCAGTACTTC. This gives the protein CASSRVAGLQETQYF.

This chain joins TRBV5-1 and TRBJ2-2; TRBD2 might be the D (6 bases). CDR1 is SGHRS, CDR2 YFSETQ, per germline. This CDR3 region has 17 residues. V was shortened by 1 base and J by 3 bases, with 16 bases between the two germline ends. CDR3 DNA: TGCGCCAGCAGCTTGTTACGGGAGTCGTTGCACACCGGGGAGCTGTTTTTT. Translated, it gives CASSLLRESLHTGELFF.

CDR3 sequence reads: CATKRGGANTEAFF. The DNA for the CDR3 is TGTGCCACCAAGCGCGGGGGGGCCAACACTGAAGCTTTCTTT. The gene calls are TRBV13 and TRBJ1-1; maybe TRBD1 (6 bases). Germline CDR1 PRHDT, CDR2 FYEKMQ (reference sequence). V lost 10 bases and J lost 2, with 17 bases in between. This CDR3 region has 14 residues.

The rearrangement joins TRBV12-5 to TRBJ1-5, with D maybe TRBD1 (5 bases). The CDR3 loop spans 15 amino acids. Germline CDR1 reads LGHNT; CDR2 reads FRNRAP. Trimming removed 3 bases at V and 4 bases at J, with 13 bases between. The CDR3 reads CASGFGGGTNQPQHF. As DNA, the CDR3 is TGTGCTAGTGGTTTCGGGGGGGGAACAAATCAGCCCCAGCATTTT.

This chain uses TRBV11-2 with TRBJ2-7; tentatively, D is TRBD1 (5 bases). Germline-derived CDR1 and CDR2 are SGHAT and FQNNGV. Trimming cost V 1 base and J 4 bases, with 11 bases left between them. The CDR3 contains 14 residues. The CDR3 nucleotides are TGTGCCAGCAGCTTAGTAGGGGTCCTATACGAGCAGTACTTC. Translating it yields CASSLVGVLYEQYF. Looking up the rest from reference TRBV11-2 and TRBJ2-7 gives the full variable domain: EAGVAQSPRYKIIEKRQSVAFWCNPISGHATLYWYQQILGQGPKLLIQFQNNGVVDDSQLPKDRFSAERLKGVDSTLKIQPAKLEDSAVYLCASSLVGVLYEQYFGPGTRLTVT.

The J gene is TRBJ2-1, the V gene TRBV7-2; TRBD2 agrees at 9 bases. Germline V gives CDR1 SGHTA, CDR2 FQGNSA. The J segment lost 4 bases and the V segment lost 6 bases, leaving 7 bases of the junction unmatched. The CDR3 contains 15 residues. CDR3 nucleotide sequence: TGTGCCAGCAGTGGTGGGACTAGCCTTTACAATGAGCAGTTCTTC. This sequence encodes CASSGGTSLYNEQFF.